Below are 32 T cell receptor beta chains sequenced from a single sample in a study of read filtering for tumor transcriptome and immune sequencing. Molecular barcoded adaptors covering alpha/delta and beta/gamma chains were used on roughly 370 ng RNA. From the reads, TCRdb called clonotypes with MiXCR, one entry per CDR3 protein. There are roughly 90,000 distinct CDR3 sequences in the sample; roughly an eighth occur only once, and 14% to 15% lies in the top ten. Sequencing was done on a sample of a population of CD138-negative cells sorted from bone marrow. The receptors shown here come from a donor aged 40 or older with multiple myeloma.

This clonotype was counted ten times or more. The chain links TRBV11-1 to TRBJ2-1, with 8 bases aligning to TRBD1. CDR3 length: 13 residues. The V segment lost 5 bases and the J segment 7 bases; nucleotides outside the gene matches: 4. CDR1 is SGHAT and CDR2 is FQDESV in the germline V gene (reference sequence). CDR3 in DNA: TGTGCCAGCAGCGTGGACAGGGCGAATGAGCAGTTCTTC. Its translation is CASSVDRANEQFF.

Comment on this clonotype: This may come from a read error, since a much larger clone is one base off. The genes are TRBV5-4 and TRBJ2-7, with no clear D. V lost 1 base, J lost 5 bases, and 16 bases lay in between. The CDR3 has 15 residues. Germline CDR1 and CDR2: SGHNT and YYREEE (reference sequence). The CDR3: CASSLLGSRRNEQYF. The CDR3 DNA is TGTGCCAGCAGCTTGCTGGGCAGCCGCAGGAACGAGCAGTACTTC.

The chain employs TRBV5-1 and TRBJ1-2; TRBD1 agrees at 7 bases. The germline V gene encodes CDR1 SGHRS and CDR2 YFSETQ. The J segment lost 0 bases and the V segment lost 4 bases, leaving 9 bases of the junction unmatched. This CDR3 is built from 16 residues. CDR3 sequence reads: CASSPGTANTNYGYTF. In DNA, the CDR3 is TGCGCCAGCAGCCCAGGGACAGCGAACACTAACTATGGCTACACCTTC.

The table lists this clonotype with many counts. The rearrangement links TRBV11-2 to TRBJ2-1; D may correspond to TRBD1 or TRBD2 (5 bases each). The CDR3 is made up of 15 amino acids. The V and J ends lost 1 base and 2 bases respectively, with 9 bases between them. Germline values: CDR1 SGHAT, CDR2 FQNNGV. The CDR3 DNA follows: TGTGCCAGCAGCTTAGGGGACCCCCCCTACAATGAGCAGTTCTTC. This codes for CASSLGDPPYNEQFF.

This clonotype was seen repeatedly, ten times or more. CDR3 DNA sequence: TGCAGTGCTAGAGATCGGGACTCCAGCTCCTACGAGCAGTACTTC. Amino acids: CSARDRDSSSYEQYF. The chain has TRBV20-1 and TRBJ2-7, with a weak D call TRBD2 (6 bases). The ends were cut back, 0 bases at V and 0 bases at J, with 12 bases in the middle. Germline CDR1 reads DFQATT; CDR2 reads SNEGSKA (reference sequence). CDR3 length: 15 amino acids.

This clonotype was observed at least ten times. This may be a read error: a much more frequent sequence differs by one nucleotide. The chain joins TRBV29-1 to TRBJ2-1; 9 bases fit TRBD2. Germline V gene data show CDR1 as SQVTM and CDR2 as ANQGSEA. This CDR3 spans 17 amino acids. DNA for the CDR3: TGCAGCGTTGGCAAAGTTAGCGGGAGAAGATCCTACAATGGGCAGTTCTTC. Translation gives CSVGKVSGRRSYNGQFF.

There are a few counts of this clonotype. This rearrangement joins TRBV29-1 to TRBJ1-1, with a weak D call TRBD1 (6 bases). The CDR3 covers 12 residues. Germline CDR1 and CDR2: SQVTM and ANQGSEA. V lost 7 bases and J lost 0, with 9 bases in between. The CDR3 reads CSEGQLNTEAFF. DNA for the CDR3: TGCAGCGAAGGACAGTTGAACACTGAAGCTTTCTTT.

This clonotype occurred many times. J is TRBJ1-1 and V is TRBV5-1; D gene uncertain. The CDR3 runs to 12 residues. CDR1 SGHRS and CDR2 YFSETQ come from the germline V gene. The V gene lost 2 bases and the J gene lost 2 bases, with 4 bases spanning the gap. Written as DNA, the CDR3 is TGCGCCAGCAGCTTATCTAACACTGAAGCTTTCTTT. It yields the protein CASSLSNTEAFF. Full variable domain (outside the CDR3, taken from reference TRBV5-1 and TRBJ1-1): KAGVTQTPRYLIKTRGQQVTLSCSPISGHRSVSWYQQTPGQGLQFLFEYFSETQRNKGNFPGRFSGRQFSNSRSEMNVSTLELGDSALYLCASSLSNTEAFFGQGTRLTVV.

This clonotype was detected a few times. The rearrangement joins TRBV5-1 to TRBJ1-2; D gene uncertain. The V gene lost 1 base and the J gene lost 6 bases, with 10 bases spanning the gap. The germline CDR1 and CDR2 sequences are SGHRS and YFSETQ. This CDR3 has 13 residues. The CDR3 nucleotides read TGCGCCAGCAGCTTGCCCAGCTGGAATGGCTACACCTTC. This codes for CASSLPSWNGYTF.

The rearrangement links TRBV29-1 to TRBJ2-3; D perhaps matches TRBD2 (5 bases). Per the germline V gene, CDR1 is SQVTM and CDR2 is ANQGSEA. V shed 7 bases and J shed 5 bases, with 16 bases lying between them. This CDR3 has 13 amino acids. The CDR3 spells CSAIALAGDTQYF. The CDR3 DNA is TGCAGCGCTATAGCGCTTGCGGGAGATACGCAGTATTTT.

This clonotype was seen repeatedly, ten times or more. The genes are TRBV6-1 and TRBJ1-5, with unresolved D. The CDR3 is made up of 18 amino acids. Germline assignment: CDR1 MNHNS and CDR2 SASEGT. V lost 0 bases to trimming and J lost 5 bases, with 20 bases between them. The CDR3 coding sequence is TGTGCCAGCAGTGAAGCGCCGGTTTTGGAGGGTCGGGATCAGCCCCAGCATTTT. It is translated as CASSEAPVLEGRDQPQHF.

The V and J genes are TRBV7-2 and TRBJ2-3, with D maybe TRBD2 (5 bases). Germline CDR1 SGHTA, CDR2 FQGNSA. Deletions cut 8 bases from V and 2 bases from J, with 11 bases between. CDR3 size: 13 residues. CDR3 coding DNA: TGTGCCAGCTTGGACTCTTACACAGATACGCAGTATTTT. Protein sequence: CASLDSYTDTQYF. The full variable domain, rest sourced from reference TRBV7-2 and TRBJ2-3, is GAGVSQSPSNKVTEKGKDVELRCDPISGHTALYWYRQSLGQGLEFLIYFQGNSAPDKSGLPSDRFSAERTGGSVSTLTIQRTQQEDSAVYLCASLDSYTDTQYFGPGTRLTVL.

Regarding this clonotype: A read error may be the cause here, since a much bigger clone is one base away. V usage is TRBV5-1 and J usage is TRBJ2-3; D gene ambiguous. The germline V gene has CDR1 SGHRS and CDR2 YFSETQ. The CDR3 has 12 residues. CDR3 nucleotide sequence: TGCGCCAGCAGCTCCAGCTCAGATGCGCAGTATTTT. This gives the protein CASSSSSDAQYF.

This clonotype has at least ten counts. Just one base apart from a much larger clone, this may be a read error. The chain couples TRBV29-1 to TRBJ1-4; TRBD1 matches 7 bases. This CDR3 contains 13 residues. The germline V gene has CDR1 SQVTM and CDR2 ANQGSEA. The CDR3 bases are TGCAGCGTTGGAGGGGGCCAGGGGGAAAAACGGTTTTTT. Translated: CSVGGGQGEKRFF.

This clonotype appeared many times. This chain links TRBV2 with TRBJ2-5; no clear D gene. Germline V CDR1 and CDR2: SNHLY, FYNNEI. Trimming left V 0 bases short and J 4 bases short, with 21 bases between. The CDR3 is 18 amino acids. The CDR3 spells CASSEAIWASLVRETQYF. CDR3 coding DNA: TGTGCCAGCAGTGAAGCGATTTGGGCTTCCTTGGTGAGAGAGACCCAGTACTTC.

At least ten counts were recorded for this clonotype. This chain links TRBV28 with TRBJ2-7; 11 nucleotides align to TRBD1. Trimming cost V 4 bases and J 3 bases; bases outside gene matches: 11. The germline CDR1 and CDR2 sequences are MDHEN and SYDVKM. The CDR3 is 17 residues long. Here the CDR3 reads CASSSGTGGLLGYEQYF. DNA for the CDR3: TGTGCCAGCAGTTCCGGGACAGGGGGTTTATTGGGCTACGAGCAGTACTTC.

About this clonotype itself: With a much larger clone just one base away, this may be a read error. The V and J genes are TRBV6-5 and TRBJ1-5, with a tentative D call TRBD1 (5 bases). Germline loops: CDR1 MNHEY, CDR2 SVGAGI. This CDR3 region has 15 residues. CDR3 region: CASSYSAPGRQPRHF. CDR3 bases: TGTGCCAGCAGTTACTCTGCGCCAGGGCGTCAGCCCCGGCATTTT.

This clonotype was counted many times. V usage is TRBV7-2 and J usage is TRBJ2-1; 11 nucleotides line up with TRBD1. The trim removed 5 bases at V and 5 bases at J, leaving 2 bases unmatched. Germline CDR1 and CDR2: SGHTA and FQGNSA. This CDR3 spans 14 amino acids. The CDR3 region has the DNA TGTGCCAGCAGCCGGGACAGGGGGGACAATGAGCAGTTCTTC. Protein sequence: CASSRDRGDNEQFF.

This clonotype was seen many times. This chain links TRBV7-9 with TRBJ2-1, with 10 bases that match TRBD2. Germline CDR1 and CDR2: SEHNR and FQNEAQ (reference sequence). This CDR3 comprises 17 residues. V trimming: 2 bases; J trimming: 6 bases; junction bases outside the gene matches: 10. The CDR3 spells CASSLRPLAGALNEQFF. The CDR3 DNA reads TGTGCCAGCAGCTTACGGCCCCTAGCGGGAGCGCTCAATGAGCAGTTCTTC.

As for this clonotype: One end of the junction fails to match germline, which may point to a read error. This chain links TRBV5-1 with TRBJ1-2; 10 nucleotides match TRBD1. The CDR3 is 14 amino acids. The germline CDR1 and CDR2 sequences are SGHRS and YFSETQ. The CDR3 DNA sequence: TGCGCCAGCAGCTCGGGGACAGGGGACTATGGCTACGCCTTC. Amino acid sequence: CASSSGTGDYGYAF. The full variable domain, its missing parts supplied by reference TRBV5-1 and TRBJ1-2, is KAGVTQTPRYLIKTRGQQVTLSCSPISGHRSVSWYQQTPGQGLQFLFEYFSETQRNKGNFPGRFSGRQFSNSRSEMNVSTLELGDSALYLCASSSGTGDYGYAFGSGTRLTVV.

This clonotype was detected many times. This chain connects TRBV7-3 to TRBJ2-3; 8 bases match TRBD2. This CDR3 is built from 18 residues. The V segment lost 5 bases and the J segment 0 bases; nucleotides outside the gene matches: 13. CDR1 and CDR2 (germline): SGHTA, FQGTGA. CDR3 sequence: CASSRGHFERESTDTQYF. In nucleotides, the CDR3 is TGTGCCAGCAGCCGCGGCCATTTTGAGCGGGAGAGCACAGATACGCAGTATTTT.

This clonotype has a count of ten or more. The chain carries TRBV5-6 and TRBJ2-6; TRBD1 matches at 10 bases. The length of the CDR3 is 21 residues. Germline V gene sequence: CDR1 SGHDT, CDR2 YYEEEE. The V and J ends lost 0 bases and 1 base, in that order; junction bases with no gene match: 13. The CDR3 loop is CASSLGGTGERIGSGANVLTF. CDR3 nucleotide sequence: TGTGCCAGCAGCTTGGGTGGGACAGGGGAAAGGATTGGATCTGGGGCCAACGTCCTGACTTTC.

The table lists this clonotype with a few counts. Since a much larger clone is just one base distant, this may be a read error. V usage is TRBV3-1 and J usage is TRBJ2-3, with a tentative D call TRBD2 (5 bases). The germline gives CDR1 LGHDT, CDR2 YNNKEL (reference sequence). This CDR3 is 14 amino acids long. The CDR3 nucleotides are TGTGCCAACAGCCAAAATCAACTAGCAGATACGCAGTATTTT. The encoded protein is CANSQNQLADTQYF.

This clonotype came up many times. The chain couples TRBV5-1 to TRBJ2-7; the D is unclear. Trimming shortened V by 4 bases and J by 1 base, and 12 bases separated the two germline ends. This CDR3 region has 14 residues. Germline-derived CDR1 and CDR2 are SGHRS and YFSETQ. In nucleotides, the CDR3 is TGCGCCAGCAGCCCAACGACGGATTCCTACGAGCAGTACTTC. Translating it yields CASSPTTDSYEQYF.

This chain connects TRBV19 to TRBJ2-3; TRBD1 might be the D (6 bases). The CDR3 extends over 14 amino acids. Looked up from germline, CDR1 is LNHDA and CDR2 is SQIVND (reference sequence). The germline V and J ends were trimmed by 4 bases and 2 bases, with 10 bases remaining between them. The CDR3 DNA reads as TGTGCCAGTAGTACGGACAGATTCACAGATACGCAGTATTTT. Amino acid sequence: CASSTDRFTDTQYF.

This clonotype appeared many times. The chain couples TRBV7-3 to TRBJ2-1; 8 nucleotides align to TRBD1. The V segment lost 5 bases and the J segment 1 base; nucleotides outside the gene matches: 4. This CDR3 spans 15 amino acids. Germline V gene data show CDR1 as SGHTA and CDR2 as FQGTGA. The CDR3 spells CASSPQGGSYNEQFF. CDR3 nucleotide sequence: TGTGCCAGCAGCCCACAGGGGGGTTCCTACAATGAGCAGTTCTTC.

This chain joins TRBV2 and TRBJ2-6; D is undetermined. Germline CDR1 reads SNHLY; CDR2 reads FYNNEI. This CDR3 is 16 amino acids long. The ends were cut back, 4 bases at V and 0 bases at J, with 10 bases in the middle. CDR3 protein: CASSVPASSGANVLTF. The CDR3 DNA is TGTGCCAGCAGTGTTCCGGCCAGCTCTGGGGCCAACGTCCTGACTTTC.

This clonotype was seen many times. J is TRBJ2-3 and V is TRBV11-3; no definite D call. Germline assignment: CDR1 SGHNT and CDR2 YENEEA. V gave up 3 bases and J gave up 1 base, with 5 bases separating them. The CDR3 length is 13 residues. The CDR3 DNA sequence: TGTGCCAGCAGCTTTATGGGCACAGATACGCAGTATTTT. This sequence encodes CASSFMGTDTQYF.

Many counts were recorded for this clonotype. The chain carries TRBV20-1 and TRBJ2-3, with 7 bases lining up with TRBD2. V dropped 5 bases and J dropped 2; count of bases not matched to a gene: 4. The CDR3 extends over 13 amino acids. CDR1 and CDR2 (germline): DFQATT, SNEGSKA (reference sequence). The CDR3 coding sequence is TGCAGTGCTGTGGCGGGGGACACAGATACGCAGTATTTT. Its translation is CSAVAGDTDTQYF.

This clonotype has only one observation. A single base is all that separates this from a far larger clone, so a read error is likely. CDR3 coding DNA: TGTGCCAGCAGCTTCCGAACAGCGAACACCGGGGAGCTGTTTTTT. Amino acids: CASSFRTANTGELFF. The chain recombines TRBV7-2 with TRBJ2-2; D unresolved. Looked up from germline, CDR1 is SGHTA and CDR2 is FQGNSA. The V and J ends lost 3 bases and 0 bases respectively, with 8 bases between them. There are 15 residues in the CDR3.

Comment on this clonotype: A much more abundant neighbour one base away suggests this may be a read error. This rearrangement joins TRBV23-1 to TRBJ2-3; D not certain. TRBV23-1 is marked as an open reading frame, function uncertain. The V and J ends lost 10 bases and 2 bases respectively, with 13 bases between them. The CDR3 loop spans 13 amino acids. The DNA for the CDR3 is TGCGCCAAACGGACGGTTGCCACAGATACGCAGTATTTT. The encoded protein is CAKRTVATDTQYF.

In its sample, this clonotype was seen many times. The chain couples TRBV7-2 to TRBJ2-1; tentatively, D is TRBD1 or TRBD2 (6 bases each). Trimming removed 3 bases from V and 7 bases from J, with 10 bases in between. Germline CDR1 and CDR2: SGHTA and FQGNSA. This CDR3 contains 13 residues. CDR3 sequence: CASSFGGGNEQFF. For the CDR3, the DNA is TGTGCCAGCAGCTTTGGAGGGGGGAATGAGCAGTTCTTC.